Following are 7 T cell receptor beta chains from one sample sequenced in a study of T-cell memory formation after mild COVID-19. TCRdb processed the 5' RACE reads anew with MiXCR; each CDR3 protein has one entry. Of around 320,000 distinct CDR3 sequences in the sample, approximately 19% were seen once. The material sequenced was PBMCs or a T cell subset sorted from them (not recorded which). All receptors come from a man younger than 35 who had mild COVID-19 (a few samples of this study predate the infection). Cell type and time point are not known.

This chain links TRBV9 with TRBJ1-3; D not resolved. Germline V lookup: CDR1 SGDLS, CDR2 YYNGEE. V was trimmed by 3 bases and J by 5 bases, leaving 12 bases between them. The CDR3 is 14 amino acids. The CDR3 coding sequence is TGTGCCAGCAGCGCCGAGGGATGGAGAAACACCATATATTTT. It specifies CASSAEGWRNTIYF. The entire variable domain, with the rest obtained from reference TRBV9 and TRBJ1-3, is as follows: DSGVTQTPKHLITATGQRVTLRCSPRSGDLSVYWYQQSLDQGLQFLIQYYNGEERAKGNILERFSAQQFPDLHSELNLSSLELGDSALYFCASSAEGWRNTIYFGEGSWLTVV.

The V gene is TRBV4-3, the J gene TRBJ1-3; D is perhaps TRBD1 (5 bases). From germline, CDR1 is LGHNA and CDR2 YSLEER. The CDR3 is 17 amino acids. V lost 1 base to trimming and J lost 0 bases, with 13 bases between them. This CDR3 is CASSQAAAGSSGNTIYF. The CDR3 DNA sequence: TGCGCCAGCAGCCAAGCAGCGGCAGGGAGCTCTGGAAACACCATATATTTT.

CDR3 in amino acids: CAISPGWNQPQHF. The CDR3 bases are TGTGCCATCAGTCCAGGGTGGAATCAGCCCCAGCATTTT. The chain carries TRBV10-3 and TRBJ1-5, with D possibly being TRBD1 (5 bases). V lost 5 bases and J lost 4, with 9 bases in between. The CDR3 contains 13 residues. Germline CDR1 ENHRY, CDR2 SYGVKD.

This clonotype was found a few times. This rearrangement joins TRBV6-5 to TRBJ1-2, with D perhaps TRBD1 (6 bases). This CDR3 has 13 amino acids. V gave up 5 bases and J gave up 5 bases, with 12 bases separating them. The germline V gene has CDR1 MNHEY and CDR2 SVGAGI. Here the CDR3 DNA reads TGTGCCAGCAGTGCAGGGGCGGAATATGGCTACACCTTC. This sequence encodes CASSAGAEYGYTF.

This clonotype has a handful of counts. The J gene is TRBJ2-3, the V gene TRBV19; D unclear. The CDR3 consists of 14 residues. Germline V lookup: CDR1 LNHDA, CDR2 SQIVND (reference sequence). The V and J ends lost 4 bases and 6 bases respectively, with 14 bases between them. In nucleotides, the CDR3 is TGTGCCAGTAGTAGCCGGACCGCTTCGGATACGCAGTATTTT. It yields the protein CASSSRTASDTQYF.

The V gene is TRBV2, the J gene TRBJ2-3, with D possibly TRBD2 on 6 matching bases. CDR3 size: 11 residues. Germline CDR1 and CDR2: SNHLY and FYNNEI. V was cut by 8 bases and J by 8 bases, with 11 bases left in between. CDR3 sequence: CASRDSGTQYF. Here the CDR3 DNA reads TGTGCCAGCCGGGACTCGGGTACGCAGTATTTT.

The rearrangement uses TRBV20-1 and TRBJ2-5, with D perhaps matching TRBD2 (7 bases). Between the trimmed V and J ends, which lost 7 bases and 2 bases, there was a span of 17 bases. The germline V gene encodes CDR1 DFQATT and CDR2 SNEGSKA (reference sequence). The CDR3 consists of 14 residues. The CDR3 spells CSVSGGLGQETQYF. CDR3 DNA sequence: TGCAGTGTCTCCGGGGGGCTGGGTCAAGAGACCCAGTACTTC.